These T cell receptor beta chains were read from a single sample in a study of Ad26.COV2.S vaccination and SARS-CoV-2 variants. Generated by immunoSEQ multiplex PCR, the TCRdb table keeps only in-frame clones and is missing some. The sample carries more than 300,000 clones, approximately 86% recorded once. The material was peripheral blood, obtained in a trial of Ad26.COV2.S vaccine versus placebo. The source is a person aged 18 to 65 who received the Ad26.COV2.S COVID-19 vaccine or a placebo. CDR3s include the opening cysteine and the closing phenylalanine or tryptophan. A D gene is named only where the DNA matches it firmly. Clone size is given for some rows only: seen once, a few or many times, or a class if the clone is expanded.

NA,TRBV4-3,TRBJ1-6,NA,TGCGCCAGCAGCCAAGAACAGGTGTTTAATTCACCCCTCCACTTT,CASSQEQVFNSPLHF
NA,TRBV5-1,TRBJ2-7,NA,TGCGCCAGCAGCCCACTAGGGGCCGCCCAACGACCCGACGAGCAGTACTTC,CASSPLGAAQRPDEQYF
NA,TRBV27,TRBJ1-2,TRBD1,TGTGCCAGCAGTTTAGGGACAGGACTGAACTATGGCTACACCTTC,CASSLGTGLNYGYTF
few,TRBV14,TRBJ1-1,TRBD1,TGTGCCAGCAGCCAAGGGGGGGGACAGAGAAACACTGAAGCTTTCTTT,CASSQGGGQRNTEAFF
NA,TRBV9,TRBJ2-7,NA,TGTGCCAGCAGCGTTGGGGGGACGAGCTCCTACGAGCAGTACTTC,CASSVGGTSSYEQYF
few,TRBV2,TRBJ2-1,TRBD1,TGTGCCAGCAGTGATGGACAGGTTTCTTACAATGAGCAGTTCTTC,CASSDGQVSYNEQFF
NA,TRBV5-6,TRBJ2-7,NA,TGTGCCAGCAGCTTGAGGACTCGGGACGAGCAGTACTTC,CASSLRTRDEQYF
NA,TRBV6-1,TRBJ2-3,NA,TGTGCCAGCAGTGAAATGGGCGGCTCTAGCACAGATACGCAGTATTTT,CASSEMGGSSTDTQYF
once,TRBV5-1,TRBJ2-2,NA,TGCGCCAGCAGCCGAGAGCCCACCGGGGAGCTGTTTTTT,CASSREPTGELFF
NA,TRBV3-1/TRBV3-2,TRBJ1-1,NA,TGTGCCAGCAGCCGGAGGATGAACACTGAAGCTTTCTTT,CASSRRMNTEAFF
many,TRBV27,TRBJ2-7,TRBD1,TGTGCCAGCAGTTTATCGATTTGGACAGGGGCCCGCGAGCAGTACTTC,CASSLSIWTGAREQYF
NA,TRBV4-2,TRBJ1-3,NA,TGTGCCAGCAGTCAGGCCGGGACAAGCTCTGGAAACACCATATATTTT,CASSQAGTSSGNTIYF
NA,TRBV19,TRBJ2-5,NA,TGTGCCAGTAGTTCTATCTTCGGGGAGACCCAGTACTTC,CASSSIFGETQYF
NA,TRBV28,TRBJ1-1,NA,TGTGCCAGCAGTTTATCGGGTGGTAAAGCTTTCTTT,CASSLSGGKAFF
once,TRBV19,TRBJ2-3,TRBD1,TGTGCCAGTAAGAGGGACAGGGTTACAGATACGCAGTATTTT,CASKRDRVTDTQYF
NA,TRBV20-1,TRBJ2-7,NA,TGCAGTGCTAGTGCCGCGGCGGGGGCCTCCTACGAGCAGTACTTC,CSASAAAGASYEQYF
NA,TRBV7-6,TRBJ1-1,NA,TGTGCCAGCAGCTCACGGGGGCCTTCGGGTACTGAAGCTTTCTTT,CASSSRGPSGTEAFF
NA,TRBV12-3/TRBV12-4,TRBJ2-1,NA,TGTGCCAGCAGTTTACCAGACAATGAGCAGTTCTTC,CASSLPDNEQFF
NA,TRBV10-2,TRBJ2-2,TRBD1,TGCGCCAGCGAACCATACAGGGGAGACACCGGGGAGCTGTTTTTT,CASEPYRGDTGELFF
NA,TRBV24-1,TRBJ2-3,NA,TGTGCCACCAGTGATTTGGGGGGCACTAGCGCGCAGTATTTT,CATSDLGGTSAQYF
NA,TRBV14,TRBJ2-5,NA,TGTGCCAGCAGCCAAGGGTCCCCAGCACAAGAGACCCAGTACTTC,CASSQGSPAQETQYF
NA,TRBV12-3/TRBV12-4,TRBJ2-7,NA,TGTGCCAGCAGTTTTCGGCCAGCTCCCTTGAACTTC,CASSFRPAPLNF
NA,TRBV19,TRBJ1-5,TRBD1,TGTGCCAGTAGTATAGTAGGGACAGTTAGCAATCAGCCCCAGCATTTT,CASSIVGTVSNQPQHF
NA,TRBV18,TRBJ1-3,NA,TGTGCCAGCTCACCATCGCGGGGAGCCGGAAACACCATATATTTT,CASSPSRGAGNTIYF
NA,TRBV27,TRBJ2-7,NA,TGTGCCAGCACCTCCCGTCCAGGGGCCTACGAGCAGTACTTC,CASTSRPGAYEQYF
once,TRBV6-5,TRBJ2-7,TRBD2,TGTGCCACCAGACCCCGGGACTACATCTCCTACGAGCAGTACTTC,CATRPRDYISYEQYF
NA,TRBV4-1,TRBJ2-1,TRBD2,TGCGCCAGCAGCCCCTTACTAGCGGGTGAGCAGTTCTTC,CASSPLLAGEQFF
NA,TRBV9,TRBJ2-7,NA,TGTGCCAGCAGCGTAGGATGGGTTGCCAGATCCTACGAGCAGTACTTC,CASSVGWVARSYEQYF
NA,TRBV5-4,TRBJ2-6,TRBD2,TGTGCCAGCAGCTTACCGGCGGGGGGGCCTTTGGGGGCCAACGTCCTGACTTTC,CASSLPAGGPLGANVLTF
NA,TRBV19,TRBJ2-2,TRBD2,TGTGCCAGTAAATGGGAGGGTGGCACCGGGGAGCTGTTTTTT,CASKWEGGTGELFF
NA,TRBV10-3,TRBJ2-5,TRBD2,TGTGCCATCAGTGAGGTAGCGGGAGTAGGAGAGACCCAGTACTTC,CAISEVAGVGETQYF
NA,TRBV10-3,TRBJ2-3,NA,TGTGCCATCAGTGAGCGGGGAGTGGATACGCAGTATTTT,CAISERGVDTQYF
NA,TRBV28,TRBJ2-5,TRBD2,TGTGCCAGCAGTTCCTTAGCGGGCCAAGAGACCCAGTACTTC,CASSSLAGQETQYF
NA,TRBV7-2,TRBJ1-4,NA,TGTGCCAGCAGACTCGGACTGAGGACGGCAACTAATGAAAAACTGTTTTTT,CASRLGLRTATNEKLFF
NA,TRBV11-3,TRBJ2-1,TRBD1,TGTGCCAGCAGCGATTACAGGGGCTCCCACAATGAGCAGTTCTTC,CASSDYRGSHNEQFF
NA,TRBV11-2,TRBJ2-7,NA,TGTGCCAGCAGCCAGAGTCGTTTCGAGCAGTACTTC,CASSQSRFEQYF
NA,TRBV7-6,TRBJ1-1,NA,TGTGCCAGCACCCGGAGGGAACTGGACACTGAAGCTTTCTTT,CASTRRELDTEAFF
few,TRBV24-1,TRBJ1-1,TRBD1,TGTGCCACCAGTGACCCGAGGACAGGGAACACTGAAGCTTTCTTT,CATSDPRTGNTEAFF
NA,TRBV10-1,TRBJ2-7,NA,TGCGCCCGGGGGCAGAAATCCTACGAGCAGTACTTC,CARGQKSYEQYF
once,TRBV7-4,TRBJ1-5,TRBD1,TGTGCCAGCAGCTGGTTGGACAGGACGAATCAGCCCCAGCATTTT,CASSWLDRTNQPQHF
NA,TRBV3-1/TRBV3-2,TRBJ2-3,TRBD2,TGTGCCAGCAGCCAAGAGACTAGCGGCCTGGGAACAGATACGCAGTATTTT,CASSQETSGLGTDTQYF
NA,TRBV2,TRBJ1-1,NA,TGTGCCAGCAGTCCCCGGGCGGGGGACACTGAAGCTTTCTTT,CASSPRAGDTEAFF
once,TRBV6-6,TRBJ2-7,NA,TGTGCCAGCATCGACCCCTCTGAGGGCGAGCAGTACTTC,CASIDPSEGEQYF
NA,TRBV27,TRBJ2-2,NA,TGTGCCAGCAGCCCGATGGTCCCCGGGGAGCTGTTTTTT,CASSPMVPGELFF
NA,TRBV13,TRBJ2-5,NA,TGTGCCAGCAGCTTTCAAGAGACCCAGTACTTC,CASSFQETQYF
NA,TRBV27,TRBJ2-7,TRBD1,TGTGCCAGCAGTTTACTGACAGGGGGTCCAGGGCCCTACGAGCAGTACTTC,CASSLLTGGPGPYEQYF
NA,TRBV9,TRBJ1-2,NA,TGTGCCAGCAGCTCGGGGGGCGCATCTGGCTATGGCTACACCTTC,CASSSGGASGYGYTF
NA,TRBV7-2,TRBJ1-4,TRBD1,TGTGCCAGCAGTCTTTTCGAGGGGGCGGGGGAAAAACTGTTTTTT,CASSLFEGAGEKLFF
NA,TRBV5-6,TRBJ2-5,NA,TGTGCCAGCAGCACCGCGGAGACCCAGTACTTC,CASSTAETQYF
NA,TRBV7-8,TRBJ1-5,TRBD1,TGTGCCAGCAGCCGGACAGGGCGGGATCAGCCCCAGCATTTT,CASSRTGRDQPQHF
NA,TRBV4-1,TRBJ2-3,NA,TGCGCCAGCAGCCAAGATGATCTATCCACAGATACGCAGTATTTT,CASSQDDLSTDTQYF
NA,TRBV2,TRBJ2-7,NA,TGTGCCAGCAGGGGCGGGACTTCGAGCTCCTACGAGCAGTACTTC,CASRGGTSSSYEQYF
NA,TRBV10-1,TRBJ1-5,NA,TGCGCCAGCAGTCCAGGGGTCAATCAGCCCCAGCATTTT,CASSPGVNQPQHF